The clone carrying this T cell receptor (beta chain) was picked up many times. This sample was taken from a study of T cells after posttransplantation cyclophosphamide. The method was immunoSEQ multiplex PCR; TCRdb's version includes in-frame clones alone and lacks a portion of them. Altogether about 36,000 clones were found in the sample, and no singletons occur. The CDR3 has 15 amino acids. V gave up 3 bases and J gave up 0 bases; unmatched junction bases: 3. The germline CDR1 and CDR2 sequences are MRHNA and SNTAGT. The clonotype was recovered from a girl aged 10 to 17 in good health, CMV-negative, and a related stem cell transplant donor. Sequencing used PBMCs. The chain has TRBV6-4 and TRBJ2-3; 7 positions match TRBD2. The CDR3 protein is CASSETGGSTDTQYF. CDR3 sequence (DNA): TGTGCCAGCAGTGAGACGGGGGGTAGCACAGATACGCAGTATTTT.